These 5 T cell receptor beta chains were sequenced from one sample in a study of cytomegalovirus exposure and HLA in healthy donors. Use of 60 Vbeta and 13 Jbeta primers characterized the PCR. Clones were read by immunoSEQ multiplex PCR, and TCRdb kept only the in-frame ones, dropping some. This table has 90,000 to 130,000 clones, around 80% appearing once. Sample: PBMCs. These receptors came from a man in his thirties or forties in good health and CMV-seropositive.

This clone was detected only a few times. This sequence joins TRBV4-3 and TRBJ2-7; D might be TRBD2 (5 bases). With 0 bases removed from V and 0 bases from J, the gap between germline ends came to 9 bases. The CDR3 loop spans 15 amino acids. Looked up from germline, CDR1 is LGHNA and CDR2 is YSLEER. CDR3 DNA sequence: TGCGCCAGCAGCCAAGATACGGGGAGCTCCTACGAGCAGTACTTC. Protein product: CASSQDTGSSYEQYF.

The V gene is TRBV6-1, the J gene TRBJ1-6; 9 nucleotides match TRBD1. The germline V gene encodes CDR1 MNHNS and CDR2 SASEGT. The CDR3 is 15 residues long. V trimming: 5 bases; J trimming: 13 bases; junction bases outside the gene matches: 12. CDR3 amino acids: CASSRRDRESEPLHF. The CDR3 DNA follows: TGTGCCAGCAGTCGCCGGGACAGGGAAAGTGAGCCCCTCCACTTT.

This chain connects TRBV11-2 to TRBJ1-2; 8 bases fit TRBD1. Unmatched junction bases numbered 8, after V lost 7 bases and J lost 7 bases. The length of the CDR3 is 13 residues. The germline gives CDR1 SGHAT, CDR2 FQNNGV. For the CDR3, the DNA is TGTGCCAGCACCCTTCCAGGGGGCACTGGCTACACCTTC. Protein product: CASTLPGGTGYTF.

The chain employs TRBV27 and TRBJ1-1, with 9 bases lining up with TRBD1. Trimming took 2 bases from V and 0 from J; bases not matched to a gene: 7. Germline CDR1 and CDR2: MNHEY and SMNVEV (reference sequence). This CDR3 comprises 17 residues. CDR3 protein: CASSLPGQGGVNTEAFF. CDR3 nucleotides: TGTGCCAGCAGTTTACCGGGACAGGGTGGGGTGAACACTGAAGCTTTCTTT.

The V and J genes are TRBV11-2 and TRBJ2-5, with 9 bases that match TRBD1. J gave up 4 bases and V 5 bases, and 5 bases lay outside the gene matches. The germline V gene has CDR1 SGHAT and CDR2 FQNNGV. The CDR3 is 14 amino acids. Here the CDR3 DNA reads TGTGCCAGCAGCCAAAAGGACAGGGGAGAGACCCAGTACTTC. Protein sequence: CASSQKDRGETQYF.